This T cell receptor (beta chain) was obtained from a study of shared clonotypes between healthy human individuals. Sequencing of unsorted PBMC DNA was carried out using ten immunoSEQ deep assay plates. Method: immunoSEQ multiplex PCR; TCRdb's copy keeps in-frame clones and lacks some. The repertoire holds about 460,000 clones, with more than 70% as singletons. With 3 bases removed from V and 7 bases from J, the gap between germline ends came to 19 bases. The CDR3 length is 15 residues. The germline V gene has CDR1 MDHEN and CDR2 SYDVKM. The chain uses TRBV28 and TRBJ2-7, with TRBD1 as a possible D gene (6 bases). The receptor's source is a woman in her thirties or forties in good health. Some clones in this sample may be carry-over from other donors' samples. The sample comprised PBMCs. The CDR3 sequence is CASSFTGNPLGEQYF. DNA of the CDR3: TGTGCCAGCAGTTTCACAGGGAATCCTTTGGGGGAGCAGTACTTC.